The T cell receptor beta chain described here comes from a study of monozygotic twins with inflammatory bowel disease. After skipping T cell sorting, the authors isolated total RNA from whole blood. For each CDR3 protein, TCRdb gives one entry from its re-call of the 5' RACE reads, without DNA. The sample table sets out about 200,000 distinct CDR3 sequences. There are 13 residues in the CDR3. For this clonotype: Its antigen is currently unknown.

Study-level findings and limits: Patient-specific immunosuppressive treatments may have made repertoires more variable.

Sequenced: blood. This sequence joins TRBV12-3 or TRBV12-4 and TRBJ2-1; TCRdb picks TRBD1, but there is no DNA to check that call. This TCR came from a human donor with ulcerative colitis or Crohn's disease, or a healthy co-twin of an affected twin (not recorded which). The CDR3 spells CASSPLAWDEQFF.